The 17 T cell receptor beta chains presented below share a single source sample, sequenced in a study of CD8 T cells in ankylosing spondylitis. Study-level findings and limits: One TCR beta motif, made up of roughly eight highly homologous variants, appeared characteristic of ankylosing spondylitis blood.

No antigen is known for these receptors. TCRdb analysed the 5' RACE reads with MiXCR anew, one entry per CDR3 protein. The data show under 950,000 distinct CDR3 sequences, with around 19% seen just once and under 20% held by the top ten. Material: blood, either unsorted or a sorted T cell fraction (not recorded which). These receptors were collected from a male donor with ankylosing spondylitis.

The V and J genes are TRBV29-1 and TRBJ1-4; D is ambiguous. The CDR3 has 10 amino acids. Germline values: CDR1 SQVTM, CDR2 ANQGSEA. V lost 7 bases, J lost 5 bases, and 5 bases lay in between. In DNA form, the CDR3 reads TGCAGCGCCGCGAATGAAAAACTGTTTTTT. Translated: CSAANEKLFF.

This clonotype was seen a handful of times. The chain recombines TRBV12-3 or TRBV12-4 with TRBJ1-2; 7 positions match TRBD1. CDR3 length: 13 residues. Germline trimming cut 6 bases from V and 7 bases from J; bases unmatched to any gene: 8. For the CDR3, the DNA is TGTGCCAGCAGACCTTACCAGGGGGGTGGCTACACCTTC. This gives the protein CASRPYQGGGYTF.

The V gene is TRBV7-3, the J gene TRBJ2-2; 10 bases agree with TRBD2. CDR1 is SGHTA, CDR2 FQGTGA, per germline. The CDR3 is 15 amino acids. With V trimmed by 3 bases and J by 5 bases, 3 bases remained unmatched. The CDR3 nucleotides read TGTGCCAGCAGCTTTGGGACTAGCGCGACCGGGGAGCTGTTTTTT. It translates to CASSFGTSATGELFF.

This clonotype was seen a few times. CDR3 amino acids: CASSNAGELFF. The CDR3 region has the DNA TGTGCCAGCAGTAATGCCGGGGAGCTGTTTTTT. The J gene is TRBJ2-2, the V gene TRBV25-1; D is uncertain. The CDR3 covers 11 residues. With 5 bases removed from V and 6 bases from J, the gap between germline ends came to 4 bases. CDR1 is MGHDK and CDR2 is SYGVNS in the germline V gene.

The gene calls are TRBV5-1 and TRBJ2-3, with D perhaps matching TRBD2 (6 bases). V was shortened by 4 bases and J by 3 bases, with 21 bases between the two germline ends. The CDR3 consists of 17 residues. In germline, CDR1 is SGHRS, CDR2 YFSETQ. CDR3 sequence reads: CASSTPAVAGPTDTQYF. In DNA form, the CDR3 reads TGCGCCAGCAGCACCCCAGCCGTTGCGGGGCCGACAGATACGCAGTATTTT.

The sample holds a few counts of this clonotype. The CDR3 reads CASSQVVWGGWGNEQFF. CDR3 in DNA: TGCGCCAGCAGCCAAGTTGTTTGGGGGGGCTGGGGGAATGAGCAGTTCTTC. This chain connects TRBV4-3 to TRBJ2-1; tentative D call: TRBD2 (7 bases). Trimming took off 1 base at V and 7 bases at J, with 20 bases between the two ends. The CDR3 is made up of 17 amino acids. Germline assignment: CDR1 LGHNA and CDR2 YSLEER.

CDR3 nucleotides: TGCAGTGCTAAAACCACCGGGACTAGCGCTGGAGAGCAGTACTTC. Translation: CSAKTTGTSAGEQYF. The chain carries TRBV20-1 and TRBJ2-7, with 10 positions matching TRBD2. CDR3 length: 15 residues. J lost 7 bases, V lost 4 bases, and 13 bases had no gene match. Germline V gene sequence: CDR1 DFQATT, CDR2 SNEGSKA (reference sequence).

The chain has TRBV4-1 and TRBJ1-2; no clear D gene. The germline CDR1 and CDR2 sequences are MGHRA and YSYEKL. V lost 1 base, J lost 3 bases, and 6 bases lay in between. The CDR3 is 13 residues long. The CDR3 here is CASSQVQDYGYTF. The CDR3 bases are TGCGCCAGCAGCCAAGTTCAGGACTATGGCTACACCTTC.

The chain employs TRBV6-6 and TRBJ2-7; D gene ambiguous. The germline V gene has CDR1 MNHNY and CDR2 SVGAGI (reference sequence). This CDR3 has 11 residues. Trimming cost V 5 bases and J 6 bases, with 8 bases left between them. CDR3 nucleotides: TGTGCCAGCAGTGTACAAGGCGAGCAGTACTTC. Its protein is CASSVQGEQYF.

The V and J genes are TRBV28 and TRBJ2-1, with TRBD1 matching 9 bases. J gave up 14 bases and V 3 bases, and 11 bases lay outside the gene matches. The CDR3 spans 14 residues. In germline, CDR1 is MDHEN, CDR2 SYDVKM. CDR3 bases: TGTGCCAGCAGTTTTAGGGGACAGGGCCCCTTGAAGTTCTTC. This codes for CASSFRGQGPLKFF.

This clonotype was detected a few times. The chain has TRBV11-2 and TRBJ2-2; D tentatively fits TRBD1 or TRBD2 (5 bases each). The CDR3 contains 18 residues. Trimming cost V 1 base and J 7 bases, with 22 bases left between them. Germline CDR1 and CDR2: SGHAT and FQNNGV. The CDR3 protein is CASSLGGWGRSLNGELFF. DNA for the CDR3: TGTGCCAGCAGCTTAGGCGGGTGGGGACGGAGCCTCAACGGGGAGCTGTTTTTT.

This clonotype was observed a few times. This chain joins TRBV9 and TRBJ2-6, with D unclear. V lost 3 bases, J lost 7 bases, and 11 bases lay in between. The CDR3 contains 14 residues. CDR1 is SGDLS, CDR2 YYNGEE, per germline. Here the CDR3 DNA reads TGTGCCAGCAGCGCTTCCGCTGAAGCCAACGTCCTGACTTTC. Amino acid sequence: CASSASAEANVLTF.

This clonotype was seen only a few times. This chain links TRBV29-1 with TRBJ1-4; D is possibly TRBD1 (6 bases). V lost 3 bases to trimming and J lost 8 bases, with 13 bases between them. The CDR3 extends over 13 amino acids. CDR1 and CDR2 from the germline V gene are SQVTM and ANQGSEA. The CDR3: CSVEWGQGEKLFF. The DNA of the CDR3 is TGCAGCGTTGAGTGGGGGCAAGGCGAAAAACTGTTTTTT.

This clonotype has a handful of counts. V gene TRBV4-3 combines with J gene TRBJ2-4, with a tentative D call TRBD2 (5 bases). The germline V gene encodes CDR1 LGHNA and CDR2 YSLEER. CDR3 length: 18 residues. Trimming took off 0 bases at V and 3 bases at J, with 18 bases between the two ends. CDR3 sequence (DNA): TGCGCCAGCAGCCAAGAAACTTCAGCCAGCGGAAACAAAAACATTCAGTACTTC. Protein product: CASSQETSASGNKNIQYF.

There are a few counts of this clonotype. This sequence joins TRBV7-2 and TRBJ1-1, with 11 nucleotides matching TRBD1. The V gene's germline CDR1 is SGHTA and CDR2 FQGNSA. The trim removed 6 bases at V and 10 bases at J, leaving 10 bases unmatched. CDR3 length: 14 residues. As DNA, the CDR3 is TGTGCCAGCAGTCGACGCGGACAGGGGGCTTCAGCTTTCTTT. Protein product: CASSRRGQGASAFF.

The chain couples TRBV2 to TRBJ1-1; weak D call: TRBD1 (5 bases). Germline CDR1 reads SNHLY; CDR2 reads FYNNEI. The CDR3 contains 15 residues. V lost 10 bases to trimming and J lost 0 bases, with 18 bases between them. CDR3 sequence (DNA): TGTGCCAACTCGGGGGGGTCGAGGATGAACACTGAAGCTTTCTTT. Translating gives CANSGGSRMNTEAFF. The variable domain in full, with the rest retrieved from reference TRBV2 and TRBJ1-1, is EPEVTQTPSHQVTQMGQEVILRCVPISNHLYFYWYRQILGQKVEFLVSFYNNEISEKSEIFDDQFSVERPDGSNFTLKIRSTKLEDSAMYFCANSGGSRMNTEAFFGQGTRLTVV.

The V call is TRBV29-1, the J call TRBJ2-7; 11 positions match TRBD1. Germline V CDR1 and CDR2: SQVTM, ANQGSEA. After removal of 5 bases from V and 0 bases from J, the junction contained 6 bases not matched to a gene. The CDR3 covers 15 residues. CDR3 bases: TGCAGCGTTATGGGACAGGGGGGAGCCTCCTACGAGCAGTACTTC. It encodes CSVMGQGGASYEQYF.